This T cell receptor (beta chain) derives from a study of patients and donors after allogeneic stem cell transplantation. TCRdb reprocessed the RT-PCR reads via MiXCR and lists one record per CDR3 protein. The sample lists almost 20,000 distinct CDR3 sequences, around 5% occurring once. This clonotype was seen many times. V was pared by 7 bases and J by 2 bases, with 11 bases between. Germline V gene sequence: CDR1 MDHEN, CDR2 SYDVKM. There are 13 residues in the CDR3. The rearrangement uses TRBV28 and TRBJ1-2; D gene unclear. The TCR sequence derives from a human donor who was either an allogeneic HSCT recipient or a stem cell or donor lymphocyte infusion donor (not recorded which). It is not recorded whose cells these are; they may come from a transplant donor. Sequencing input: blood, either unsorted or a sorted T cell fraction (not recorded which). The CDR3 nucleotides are TGTGCCAGCATTGCCGACTTAAACTATGGCTACACCTTC. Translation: CASIADLNYGYTF.